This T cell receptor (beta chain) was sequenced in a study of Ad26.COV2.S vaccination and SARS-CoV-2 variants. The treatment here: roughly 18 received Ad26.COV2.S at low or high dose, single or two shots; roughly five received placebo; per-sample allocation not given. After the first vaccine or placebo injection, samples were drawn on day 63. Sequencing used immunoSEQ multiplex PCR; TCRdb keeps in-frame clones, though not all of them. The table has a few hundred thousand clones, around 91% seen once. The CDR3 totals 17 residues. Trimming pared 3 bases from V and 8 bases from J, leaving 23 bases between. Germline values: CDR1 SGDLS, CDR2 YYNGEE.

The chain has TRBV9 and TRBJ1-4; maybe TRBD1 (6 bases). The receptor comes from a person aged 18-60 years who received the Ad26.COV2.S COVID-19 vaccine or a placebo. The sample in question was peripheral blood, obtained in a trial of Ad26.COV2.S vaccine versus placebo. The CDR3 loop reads CASSAHPMGKGEEKLFF. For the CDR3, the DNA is TGTGCCAGCAGCGCCCATCCAATGGGGAAGGGGGAAGAAAAACTGTTTTTT.